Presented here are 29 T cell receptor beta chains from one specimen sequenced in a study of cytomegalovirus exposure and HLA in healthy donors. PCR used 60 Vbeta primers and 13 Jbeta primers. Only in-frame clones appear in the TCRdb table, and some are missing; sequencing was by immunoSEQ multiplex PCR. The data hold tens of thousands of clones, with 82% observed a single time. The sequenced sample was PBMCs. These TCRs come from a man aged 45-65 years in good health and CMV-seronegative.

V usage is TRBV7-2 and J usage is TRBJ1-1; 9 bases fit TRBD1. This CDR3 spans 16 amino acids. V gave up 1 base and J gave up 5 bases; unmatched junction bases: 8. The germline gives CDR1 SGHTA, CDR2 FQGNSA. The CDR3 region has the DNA TGTGCCAGCAGCTTAGATGGGCGGACAGGGGTAACTGAAGCTTTCTTT. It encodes CASSLDGRTGVTEAFF.

The DNA of the CDR3 is TGTGCCAGCAGCCGTGGACAGTCCCCCTACAATGAGCAGTTCTTC. It translates to CASSRGQSPYNEQFF. The chain uses TRBV7-3 and TRBJ2-1; D is possibly TRBD1 (6 bases). Trimming removed 5 bases from V and 2 bases from J, with 13 bases in between. The CDR3 length is 15 residues. Germline values: CDR1 SGHTA, CDR2 FQGTGA.

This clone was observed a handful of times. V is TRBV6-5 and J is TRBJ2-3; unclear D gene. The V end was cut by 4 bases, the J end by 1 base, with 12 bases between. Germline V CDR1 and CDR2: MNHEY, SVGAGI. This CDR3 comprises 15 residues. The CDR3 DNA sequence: TGTGCCAGCAGTTCCCAGGTCCCCCGCACAGATACGCAGTATTTT. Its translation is CASSSQVPRTDTQYF.

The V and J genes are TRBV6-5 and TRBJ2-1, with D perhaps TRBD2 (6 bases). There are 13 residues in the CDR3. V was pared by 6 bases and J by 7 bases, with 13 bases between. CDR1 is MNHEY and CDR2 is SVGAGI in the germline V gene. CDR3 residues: CASSVGGTNEQFF. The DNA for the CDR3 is TGTGCCAGCAGCGTGGGCGGGACTAATGAGCAGTTCTTC.

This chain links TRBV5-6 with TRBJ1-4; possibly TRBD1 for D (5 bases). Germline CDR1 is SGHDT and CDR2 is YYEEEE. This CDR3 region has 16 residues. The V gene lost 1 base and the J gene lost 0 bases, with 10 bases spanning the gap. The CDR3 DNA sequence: TGTGCCAGCAGCTTGTCCAGGGACTCAACTAATGAAAAACTGTTTTTT. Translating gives CASSLSRDSTNEKLFF.

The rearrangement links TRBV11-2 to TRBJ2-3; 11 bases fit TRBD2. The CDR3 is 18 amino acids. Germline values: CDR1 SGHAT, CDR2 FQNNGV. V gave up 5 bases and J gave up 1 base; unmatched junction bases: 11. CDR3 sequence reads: CASSQGSLAGGGTDTQYF. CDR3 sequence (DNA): TGTGCCAGCAGCCAAGGGAGTTTAGCGGGAGGGGGCACAGATACGCAGTATTTT.

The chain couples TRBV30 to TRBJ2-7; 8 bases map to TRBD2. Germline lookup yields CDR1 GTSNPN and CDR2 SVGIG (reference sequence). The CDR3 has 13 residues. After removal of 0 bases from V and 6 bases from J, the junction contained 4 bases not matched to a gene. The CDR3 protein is CAWSVAGVAEQYF. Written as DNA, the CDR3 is TGTGCCTGGAGTGTAGCGGGAGTAGCCGAGCAGTACTTC.

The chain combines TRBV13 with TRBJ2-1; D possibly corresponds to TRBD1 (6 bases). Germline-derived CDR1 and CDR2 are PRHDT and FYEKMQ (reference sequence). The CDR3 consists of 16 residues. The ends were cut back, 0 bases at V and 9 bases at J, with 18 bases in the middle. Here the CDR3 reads CASSLGSGAHVGEQFF. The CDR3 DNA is TGTGCCAGCAGCTTAGGATCAGGGGCACACGTGGGTGAGCAGTTCTTC.

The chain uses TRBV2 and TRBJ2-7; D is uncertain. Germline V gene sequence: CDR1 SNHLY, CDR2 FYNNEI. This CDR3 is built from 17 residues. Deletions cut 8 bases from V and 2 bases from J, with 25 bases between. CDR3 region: CASASDSSARTPYEQYF. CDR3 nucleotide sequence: TGTGCCAGCGCCAGTGATTCTTCCGCACGCACGCCCTACGAGCAGTACTTC. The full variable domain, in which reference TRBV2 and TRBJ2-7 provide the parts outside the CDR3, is EPEVTQTPSHQVTQMGQEVILRCVPISNHLYFYWYRQILGQKVEFLVSFYNNEISEKSEIFDDQFSVERPDGSNFTLKIRSTKLEDSAMYFCASASDSSARTPYEQYFGPGTRLTVT.

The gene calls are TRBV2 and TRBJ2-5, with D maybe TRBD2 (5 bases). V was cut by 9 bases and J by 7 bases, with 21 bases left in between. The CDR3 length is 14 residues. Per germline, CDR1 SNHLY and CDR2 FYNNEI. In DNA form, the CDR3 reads TGTGCCAGTACTCTCGCCCGATTTGGAGGGACCCAGTACTTC. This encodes CASTLARFGGTQYF.

The CDR3 sequence: CASSYRAGELFF. For the CDR3, the DNA is TGTGCCAGCAGCTACAGGGCCGGGGAGCTGTTTTTT. V usage is TRBV9 and J usage is TRBJ2-2; a possible D gene is TRBD1 (6 bases). The germline CDR1 and CDR2 sequences are SGDLS and YYNGEE. CDR3 length equals 12 residues. Trimming took off 4 bases at V and 6 bases at J, with 7 bases between the two ends. Variable domain in full (rest from reference TRBV9 and TRBJ2-2): DSGVTQTPKHLITATGQRVTLRCSPRSGDLSVYWYQQSLDQGLQFLIQYYNGEERAKGNILERFSAQQFPDLHSELNLSSLELGDSALYFCASSYRAGELFFGEGSRLTVL.

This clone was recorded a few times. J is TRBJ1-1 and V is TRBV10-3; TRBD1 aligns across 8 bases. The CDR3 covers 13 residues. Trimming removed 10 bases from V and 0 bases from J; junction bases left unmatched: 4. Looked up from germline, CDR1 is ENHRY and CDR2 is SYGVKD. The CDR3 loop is CATGTGVNTEAFF. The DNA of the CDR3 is TGTGCCACCGGGACAGGTGTGAACACTGAAGCTTTCTTT.

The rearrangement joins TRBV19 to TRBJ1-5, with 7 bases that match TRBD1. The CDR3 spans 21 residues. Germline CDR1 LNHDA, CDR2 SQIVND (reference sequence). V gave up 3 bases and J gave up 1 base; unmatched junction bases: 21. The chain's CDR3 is CASSMFWGMGQSSGSNQPQHF. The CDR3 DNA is TGTGCCAGTAGTATGTTTTGGGGGATGGGACAGTCTTCTGGGAGCAATCAGCCCCAGCATTTT.

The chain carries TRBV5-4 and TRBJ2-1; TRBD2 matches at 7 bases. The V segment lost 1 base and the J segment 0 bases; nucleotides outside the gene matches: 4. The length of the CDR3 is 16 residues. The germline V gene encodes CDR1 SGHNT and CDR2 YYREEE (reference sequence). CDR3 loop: CASSLPSGSSYNEQFF. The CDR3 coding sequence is TGTGCCAGCAGCTTGCCTAGCGGTAGCTCCTACAATGAGCAGTTCTTC.

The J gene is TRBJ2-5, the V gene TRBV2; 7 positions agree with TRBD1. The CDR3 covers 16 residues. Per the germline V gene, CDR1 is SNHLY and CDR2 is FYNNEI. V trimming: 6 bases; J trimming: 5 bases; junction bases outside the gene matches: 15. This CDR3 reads CASSPPTGQGRETQYF. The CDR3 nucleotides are TGTGCCAGCAGCCCCCCGACAGGGCAAGGCCGGGAGACCCAGTACTTC.

This CDR3 is CASSVARSSYEQYF. CDR3 bases: TGTGCCAGCAGCGTAGCGAGAAGCTCCTACGAGCAGTACTTC. This sequence joins TRBV9 and TRBJ2-7; D unclear. Trimming left V 0 bases short and J 0 bases short, with 7 bases between. Per the germline V gene, CDR1 is SGDLS and CDR2 is YYNGEE. This CDR3 has 14 amino acids. Looking up the rest from reference TRBV9 and TRBJ2-7 gives the full variable domain: DSGVTQTPKHLITATGQRVTLRCSPRSGDLSVYWYQQSLDQGLQFLIQYYNGEERAKGNILERFSAQQFPDLHSELNLSSLELGDSALYFCASSVARSSYEQYFGPGTRLTVT.

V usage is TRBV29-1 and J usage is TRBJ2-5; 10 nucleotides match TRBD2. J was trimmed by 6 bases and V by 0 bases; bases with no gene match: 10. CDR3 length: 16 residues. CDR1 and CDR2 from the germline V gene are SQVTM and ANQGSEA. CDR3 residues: CSVEDPTSGIIKTQYF. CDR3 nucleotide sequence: TGCAGCGTTGAAGACCCCACTAGCGGGATAATAAAGACCCAGTACTTC.

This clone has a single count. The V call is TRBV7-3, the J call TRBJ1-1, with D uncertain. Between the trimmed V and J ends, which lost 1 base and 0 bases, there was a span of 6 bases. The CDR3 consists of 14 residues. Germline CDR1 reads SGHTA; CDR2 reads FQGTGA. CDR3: CASSLRAVNTEAFF. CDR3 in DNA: TGTGCCAGCAGCTTAAGGGCTGTGAACACTGAAGCTTTCTTT.

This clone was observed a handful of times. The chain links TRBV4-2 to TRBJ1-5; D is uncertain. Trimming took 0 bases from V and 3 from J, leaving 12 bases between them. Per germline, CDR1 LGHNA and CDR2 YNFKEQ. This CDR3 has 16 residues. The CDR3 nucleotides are TGTGCCAGCAGCCAAGAGCGTTTCCCTTTCAATCAGCCCCAGCATTTT. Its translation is CASSQERFPFNQPQHF.

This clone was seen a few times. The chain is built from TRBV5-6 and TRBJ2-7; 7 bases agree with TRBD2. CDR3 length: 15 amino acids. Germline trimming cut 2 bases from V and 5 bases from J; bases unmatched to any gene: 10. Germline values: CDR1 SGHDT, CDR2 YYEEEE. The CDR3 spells CASSLMGGSSHEQYF. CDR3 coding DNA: TGTGCCAGCAGCTTAATGGGGGGGAGTTCCCACGAGCAGTACTTC.

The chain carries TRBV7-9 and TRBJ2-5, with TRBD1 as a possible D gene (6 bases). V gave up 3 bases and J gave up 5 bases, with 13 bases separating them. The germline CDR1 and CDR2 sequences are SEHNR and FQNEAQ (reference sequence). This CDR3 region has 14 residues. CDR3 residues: CASSFGQGWETQYF. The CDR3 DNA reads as TGTGCCAGCAGCTTTGGGCAGGGGTGGGAGACCCAGTACTTC.

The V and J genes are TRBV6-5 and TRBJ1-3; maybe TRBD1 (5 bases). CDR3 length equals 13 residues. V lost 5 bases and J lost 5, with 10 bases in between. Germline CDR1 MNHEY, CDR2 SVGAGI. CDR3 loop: CASSAGRRNTIYF. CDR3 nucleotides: TGTGCCAGCAGTGCGGGACGGAGAAACACCATATATTTT.

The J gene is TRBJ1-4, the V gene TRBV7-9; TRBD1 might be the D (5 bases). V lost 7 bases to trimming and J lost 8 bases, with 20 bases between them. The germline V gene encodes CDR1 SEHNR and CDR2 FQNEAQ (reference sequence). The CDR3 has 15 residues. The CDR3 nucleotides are TGTGCCAGCACCAGATTTGGAGGGGTAAAAGAAAAACTGTTTTTT. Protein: CASTRFGGVKEKLFF.

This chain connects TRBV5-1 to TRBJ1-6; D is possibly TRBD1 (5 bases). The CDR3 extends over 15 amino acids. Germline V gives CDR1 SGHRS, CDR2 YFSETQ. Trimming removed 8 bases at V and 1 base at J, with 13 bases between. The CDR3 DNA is TGCGCCAGGGTCTGGGGGGAATCCTATAATTCACCCCTCCACTTT. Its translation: CARVWGESYNSPLHF.

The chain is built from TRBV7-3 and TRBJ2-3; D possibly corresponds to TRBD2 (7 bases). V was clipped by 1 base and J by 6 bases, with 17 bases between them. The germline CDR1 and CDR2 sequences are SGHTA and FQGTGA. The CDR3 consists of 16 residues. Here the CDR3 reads CASSLRPGGGSDTQYF. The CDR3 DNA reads TGTGCCAGCAGCTTAAGGCCTGGGGGCGGGAGTGATACGCAGTATTTT.

CDR3 coding DNA: TGTGCCAAGACAACTAGCGGGAATGCCGGGGAGCTGTTTTTT. It codes for CAKTTSGNAGELFF. The chain joins TRBV27 to TRBJ2-2; 10 bases map to TRBD2. The trim removed 10 bases at V and 6 bases at J, leaving 8 bases unmatched. Looked up from germline, CDR1 is MNHEY and CDR2 is SMNVEV (reference sequence). This CDR3 spans 14 amino acids.

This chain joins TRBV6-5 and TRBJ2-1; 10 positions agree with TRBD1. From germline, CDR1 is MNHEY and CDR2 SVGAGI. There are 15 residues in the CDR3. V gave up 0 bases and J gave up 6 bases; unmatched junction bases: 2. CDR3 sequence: CASSYSDRGSNEQFF. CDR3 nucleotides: TGTGCCAGCAGTTACTCGGACAGGGGGAGCAATGAGCAGTTCTTC.

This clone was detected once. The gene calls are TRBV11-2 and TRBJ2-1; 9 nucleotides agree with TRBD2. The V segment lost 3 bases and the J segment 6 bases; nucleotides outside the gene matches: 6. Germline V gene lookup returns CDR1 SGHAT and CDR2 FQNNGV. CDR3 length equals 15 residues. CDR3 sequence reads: CASSLTMGLANEQFF. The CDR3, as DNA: TGTGCCAGCAGCTTGACTATGGGACTAGCCAATGAGCAGTTCTTC.

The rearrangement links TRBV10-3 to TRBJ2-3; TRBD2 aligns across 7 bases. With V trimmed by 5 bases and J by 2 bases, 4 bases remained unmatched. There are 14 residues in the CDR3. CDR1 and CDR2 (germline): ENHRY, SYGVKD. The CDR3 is CAISRLAFTDTQYF. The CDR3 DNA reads TGTGCCATCAGTAGACTAGCCTTCACAGATACGCAGTATTTT.